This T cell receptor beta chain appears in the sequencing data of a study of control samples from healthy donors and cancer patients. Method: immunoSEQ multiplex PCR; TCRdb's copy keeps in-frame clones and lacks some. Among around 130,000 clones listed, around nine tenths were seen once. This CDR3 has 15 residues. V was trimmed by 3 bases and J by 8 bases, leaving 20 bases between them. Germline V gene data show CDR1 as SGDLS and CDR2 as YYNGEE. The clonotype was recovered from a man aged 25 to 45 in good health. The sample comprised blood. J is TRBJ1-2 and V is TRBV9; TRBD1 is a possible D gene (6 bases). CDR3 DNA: TGTGCCAGCAGCGGGGAGCCACAGGGAGGGGAGGGCTACACCTTC. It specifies CASSGEPQGGEGYTF.